The T cell receptor beta chain under discussion was sequenced for a study of blood T cell repertoires in COVID-19. Study background: Samples taken during acute and convalescent COVID-19 were collected in the United States, Italy and Spain. T cells, B-cell-depleted T cells, or PBMCs supplied cDNA or gDNA.

Original processing methods: Amplification from reference gene primers served as the basis for estimated nucleated cell counts. Generated by immunoSEQ multiplex PCR, the TCRdb table keeps only in-frame clones and is missing some. V and J calls and clone size are as listed in that table; D and trimming were resolved from the DNA. The sample lists about 170,000 clones, 85% to 90% occurring once. Only one count was recorded for this clone. Per the germline V gene, CDR1 is SGHNT and CDR2 is YYREEE (reference sequence). The CDR3 covers 15 residues. Unmatched junction bases numbered 2, after V lost 4 bases and J lost 0 bases.

The receptor was isolated from an elderly woman in a cohort sampled during active or convalescent COVID-19. Input material: peripheral blood. The J gene is TRBJ2-1, the V gene TRBV5-4; 9 nucleotides match TRBD2. CDR3 protein: CASSISGSSYNEQFF. As DNA, the CDR3 is TGTGCCAGCAGCATTAGCGGGAGCTCCTACAATGAGCAGTTCTTC. The full variable domain, rest sourced from reference TRBV5-4 and TRBJ2-1, is ETGVTQSPTHLIKTRGQQVTLRCSSQSGHNTVSWYQQALGQGPQFIFQYYREEENGRGNFPPRFSGLQFPNYSSELNVNALELDDSALYLCASSISGSSYNEQFFGPGTRLTVL.